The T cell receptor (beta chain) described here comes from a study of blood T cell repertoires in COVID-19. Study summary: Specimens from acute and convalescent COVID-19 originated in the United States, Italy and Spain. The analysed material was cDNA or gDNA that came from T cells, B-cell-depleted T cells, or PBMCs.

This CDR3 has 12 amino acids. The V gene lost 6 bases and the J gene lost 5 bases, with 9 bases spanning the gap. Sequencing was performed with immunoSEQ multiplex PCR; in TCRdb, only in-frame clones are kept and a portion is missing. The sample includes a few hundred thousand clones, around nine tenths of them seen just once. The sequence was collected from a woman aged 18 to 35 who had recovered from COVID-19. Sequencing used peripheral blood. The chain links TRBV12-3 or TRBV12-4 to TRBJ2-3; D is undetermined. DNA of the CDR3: TGTGCCAGCAGCCTGAGAAGAGATACGCAGTATTTT. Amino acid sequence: CASSLRRDTQYF.